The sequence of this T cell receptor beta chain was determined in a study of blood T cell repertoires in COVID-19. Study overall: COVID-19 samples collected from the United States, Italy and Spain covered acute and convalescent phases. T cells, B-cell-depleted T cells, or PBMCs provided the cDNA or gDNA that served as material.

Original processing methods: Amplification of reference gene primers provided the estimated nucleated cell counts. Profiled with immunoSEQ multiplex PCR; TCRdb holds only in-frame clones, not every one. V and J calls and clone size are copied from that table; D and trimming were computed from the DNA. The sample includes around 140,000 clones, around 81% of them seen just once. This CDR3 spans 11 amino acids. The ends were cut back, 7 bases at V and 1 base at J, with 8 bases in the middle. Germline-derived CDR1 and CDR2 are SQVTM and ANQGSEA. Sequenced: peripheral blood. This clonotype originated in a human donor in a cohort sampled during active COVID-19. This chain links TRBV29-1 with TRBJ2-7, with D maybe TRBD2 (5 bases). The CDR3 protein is CSAEGSYEQYF. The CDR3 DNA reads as TGCAGCGCCGAGGGTTCCTACGAGCAGTACTTC.